This T cell receptor (beta chain) was retrieved from a study of cytomegalovirus exposure and HLA in healthy donors. Per germline, CDR1 LNHDA and CDR2 SQIVND (reference sequence). The CDR3 consists of 15 residues. Trimming took 7 bases from V and 5 from J, leaving 17 bases between them. PCR used 60 Vbeta primers and 13 Jbeta primers. Clones were sequenced by immunoSEQ multiplex PCR, and TCRdb holds only the in-frame ones, with some missing. Found here are approximately 140,000 clones, 80% to 85% of them singletons; the top ten hold more than 0.9%. Sample: PBMCs. This chain uses TRBV19 with TRBJ2-2; D is perhaps TRBD2 (7 bases). This clonotype was obtained from a boy between 10 and 17 years old in good health and CMV-seronegative. The CDR3 DNA sequence: TGTGCCAGTAATAGGGGGGACTACCTAACCGGGGAGCTGTTTTTT. It translates to CASNRGDYLTGELFF.